The following is a T cell receptor (beta chain) sequence with its context. Only a few counts were recorded for this clonotype. The target of this receptor is not known. Nothing much larger sits one base from this clone, and base qualities are not available. The entry originates in a study of T cells in Graves' hyperthyroidism and ophthalmopathy (dated by TCRdb to the late 2010s). Regarding the complete study: TCR V-J signatures able to tell the groups apart were searched for in a discovery cohort of 95 or so patients, of whom over 40 had Graves' ophthalmopathy and about 60 had stable Graves' hyperthyroidism. Prospective prediction of ophthalmopathy was tested in an independent validation cohort of fewer than 20 hyperthyroidism patients and 17 patients who later progressed to ophthalmopathy. For training and testing, the approximately 92 patients in the discovery cohort were randomly divided in a 7:3 ratio. The study also compared thyroid tissue and blood T-cell repertoires from more than 5 Graves' hyperthyroidism patients. Following sampling, methimazole starting at 30 mg daily was given to hyperthyroidism patients, and high-dose intravenous methylprednisolone was given to ophthalmopathy patients. TCR Vbeta CDR3 sequencing of 120 to 150 peripheral blood samples (43 ophthalmopathy, 70 to 85 hyperthyroidism and 17 progressor patients) is reported in the paper.

The study excluded patients with uncontrolled infections, other autoimmune diseases, pregnancy or lactation. Diagnoses relied on clinical symptoms, serum thyroxine and TRAb, thyroid ultrasound and orbital computed tomography. Total RNA was extracted using Trizol reagent, and RNA quality was assessed on an Agilent 2100 Bioanalyzer. The TCR beta CDR3 regions were amplified from the RNA transcripts. For the first round of RT-PCR on the TCR CDR3, the HTBI primer set was used together with the Qiagen OneStep RT-PCR kit. Libraries were constructed in a second round of multiplex PCR, after which size selection and purification were carried out. Paired-end sequencing of the libraries was performed with 100 bp reads on an Illumina HiSeq2000. Turning to the authors' computational methods: SOAPnuke was used to process the raw data, throwing out any read that contained adapters or uncalled bases, had a mean Phred below 15, or lacked an exact constant-primer or identifier match. COPE v1.2.5 was used to merge high-quality paired reads, and clonotypes were defined as unique nucleotide sequences. MiTCR v1.1 was used to align the clonotypes against IMGT TRBV, TRBD and TRBJ reference segments. Only V-J combinations with frequency above 0.0001, covering 99% to 99.2% of repertoires, were analysed. A TCS score was defined as the ratio of F50 (clonal expansion) to E x V (chaos), with BLOSUM62-based TCRdist applied between CDR3 peptides within each V-J. Welch's t-statistics and random forest reduced roughly 540 V-J features to 10 to 15, which were used in a naive Bayes classifier (R e1071). The similarity between thyroid and blood repertoires was quantified using the Morisita-Horn index. Using fastp trimming at Q25 and MiXCR clonotype assembly, TCRdb reanalyzed the public sequencing data and kept in-frame beta chains. Under each unique CDR3 protein, matching rows form one entry showing the most common genes and DNA. The V and J calls shown here were made by TCRdb, not taken from the authors' results. Present in this sample are about 700,000 distinct CDR3 sequences, less than 45% of which were seen just once. More than 7% of the sample is held by the ten biggest clonotypes.

CDR1 and CDR2, looked up from the germline V gene, are SQVTM and ANQGSEA. The CDR3 sequence holds 13 residues, the cysteine and phenylalanine included. Kept here is only the CDR3 DNA, which spans 39 bases and is read in frame from base 1. The V and J ends are trimmed by 7 bases and 4 bases, leaving 13 bases between them. What the authors observed across the whole study: Ophthalmopathy was separated from stable hyperthyroidism by a 13 V-J signature model, with around 90% sensitivity and just over 81% specificity obtained in cross-validation and 80%/75% obtained in testing. Most expanded thyroid clonotypes (frequency above 0.001) were also found in blood, which suggests that blood repertoires may mirror thyroid immune responses. In validation, the model predicted progression to ophthalmopathy a median of about 6 months before onset, with approximately 68% sensitivity and about 75% specificity. Sample size was not statistically predetermined, and investigators were not blinded to group allocation.

The origin of this receptor is an adult man with Graves' disease, either hyperthyroidism or ophthalmopathy (not recorded which). The specimen sequenced was peripheral blood or thyroid tissue (not recorded which). The sequence joins TRBV29-1 to TRBJ2-2; a weak D assignment points to TRBD2 (6 bases agree). The sequenced DNA: TGCAGCGCCCGGGAGACTAGCACCGGGGAGCTGTTTTTT. This sequence encodes CSARETSTGELFF.